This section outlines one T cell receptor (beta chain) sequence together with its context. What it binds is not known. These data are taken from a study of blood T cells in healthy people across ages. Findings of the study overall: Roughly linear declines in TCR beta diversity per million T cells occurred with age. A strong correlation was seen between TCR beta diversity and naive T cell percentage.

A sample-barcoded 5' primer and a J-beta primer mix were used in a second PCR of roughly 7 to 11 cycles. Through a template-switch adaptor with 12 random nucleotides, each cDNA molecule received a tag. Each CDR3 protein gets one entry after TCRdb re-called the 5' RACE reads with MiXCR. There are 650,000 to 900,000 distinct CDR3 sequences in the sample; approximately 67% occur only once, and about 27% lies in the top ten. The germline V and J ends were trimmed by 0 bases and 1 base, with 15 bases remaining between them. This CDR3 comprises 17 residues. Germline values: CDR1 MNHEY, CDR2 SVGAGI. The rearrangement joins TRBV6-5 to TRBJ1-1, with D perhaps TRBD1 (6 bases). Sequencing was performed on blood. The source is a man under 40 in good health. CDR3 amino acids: CASSYSRFRGSNTEAFF. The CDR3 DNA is TGTGCCAGCAGTTACTCGAGATTCAGGGGATCGAACACTGAAGCTTTCTTT.